Listed below are T cell receptor beta chains from one sample, sequenced in a study of identical twins. A single record per CDR3 protein comes from TCRdb applying MiXCR to the 5' RACE reads. The sample yields about 240,000 distinct CDR3 sequences, around 7.6% seen once. The same data also went into a second study, on yellow fever vaccine responses in identical twins.

Sequencing was performed on CD8+ T cells sorted from blood. The receptors derive from a woman between 18 and 29 years old in good health. The CDR3 runs from the conserved cysteine through the conserved F or W. D genes are given only for firm matches. Part of the rows lack a size; the others show once, few, many or a class for expanded clones.

CDR3 DNA	CDR3 protein	CDR3 length	D gene	clone size	J gene	V gene
TGTGCCAGCAGTTTAAGTTTCCACGAGCAGTACTTC	CASSLSFHEQYF	12	NA	few	TRBJ2-7	TRBV28
TGTGCCAGCAGTTACGGCCGGGAGGGCCACAATGAGCAGTTCTTC	CASSYGREGHNEQFF	15	TRBD2	few	TRBJ2-1	TRBV6-5
TGTGCCAGCAGCAAGACAGGGGACACCGGGGAGCTGTTTTTT	CASSKTGDTGELFF	14	TRBD1	NA	TRBJ2-2	TRBV13
TGCAGCGTTGAAGTAGGGGGGACAGGAGCCTACAATGAGCAGTTCTTC	CSVEVGGTGAYNEQFF	16	TRBD1	NA	TRBJ2-1	TRBV29-1
TGTGCCAGCAGTGGGTGGTACAATGAGCAGTTCTTC	CASSGWYNEQFF	12	NA	NA	TRBJ2-1	TRBV2
TGTGCCAGCAGCTCCTCTAGCGGGGAGGCTCTGCACAATGAGCAGTTCTTC	CASSSSSGEALHNEQFF	17	TRBD2	NA	TRBJ2-1	TRBV5-4
TGTGCCAACGCCCCTGGACCCGGGGAGCTGTTTTTT	CANAPGPGELFF	12	NA	NA	TRBJ2-2	TRBV12-3/TRBV12-4
TGCGCCAGAAGACCGTGGACAGGTTCTGACACCGGGGAGCTGTTTTTT	CARRPWTGSDTGELFF	16	TRBD1	many	TRBJ2-2	TRBV5-1
TGCAGTGCAAAGAGTGGGTCCGATACGCAGTATTTT	CSAKSGSDTQYF	12	NA	few	TRBJ2-3	TRBV20-1
TGTGCCAGCAGCGGCGAGGGGTGGCCGGGAGAAGCCAAAAACATTCAGTACTTC	CASSGEGWPGEAKNIQYF	18	NA	many	TRBJ2-4	TRBV3-1
TGTGCCAGCAGCCAGGGGGGCGAGCTAGCGGGAGTAGGGACAGATACGCAGTATTTT	CASSQGGELAGVGTDTQYF	19	TRBD2	many	TRBJ2-3	TRBV4-2
TGTGCCACCAGTGATAGGTCAGACAACTATGGCTACACCTTC	CATSDRSDNYGYTF	14	NA	NA	TRBJ1-2	TRBV24-1
TGTGCCAGCACCTTTAGCCGGGGGATGAACACTGAAGCTTTCTTT	CASTFSRGMNTEAFF	15	NA	few	TRBJ1-1	TRBV7-9
TGCAGTGCTCCAGAAGCGGGAGCGGGCTACGAGCAGTACTTC	CSAPEAGAGYEQYF	14	TRBD2	few	TRBJ2-7	TRBV20-1
TGTGCCAGCACTTCAGGGAGCCGCACAGATACGCAGTATTTT	CASTSGSRTDTQYF	14	NA	NA	TRBJ2-3	TRBV6-2/TRBV6-3
TGTGCCAGCAGTTGGAGCGGACTAGAAAGCGGTGAGCAGTTCTTC	CASSWSGLESGEQFF	15	TRBD2	many	TRBJ2-1	TRBV28
TGCAGTGCCCCAGTCAGGAACCAAGAGACCCAGTACTTC	CSAPVRNQETQYF	13	NA	few	TRBJ2-5	TRBV20-1
TGTGCCAGCAGTGGCGTTGGGGGGAGTCAGATCGAGCAGTACTTC	CASSGVGGSQIEQYF	15	NA	NA	TRBJ2-7	TRBV28
TGTGCCACCAGCAGAGATAAGCGCAGGGCGTACTTC	CATSRDKRRAYF	12	NA	many	TRBJ2-7	TRBV15
TGTGCCAGCAGCCGTTGGGTCGGCAAAAACATTCAGTACTTC	CASSRWVGKNIQYF	14	NA	NA	TRBJ2-4	TRBV5-8
TGTGCCAGCAGCTTAGACCGAACAGGGCTCTCCTACAATGAGCAGTTCTTC	CASSLDRTGLSYNEQFF	17	NA	few	TRBJ2-1	TRBV11-3
TGTGCTAGTGGTTTCCCCCCCTTGGAACATGAGCAGTTCTTC	CASGFPPLEHEQFF	14	NA	NA	TRBJ2-1	TRBV12-5
TGTGCCAGCAGCCCACAGGAGACGTATGGCTACACCTTC	CASSPQETYGYTF	13	NA	NA	TRBJ1-2	TRBV27
TGCAGTGCTAGAGATCCCCCCCAATACGGCAATGAGCAGTTCTTC	CSARDPPQYGNEQFF	15	NA	NA	TRBJ2-1	TRBV20-1
TGTGCCAGCAATCAGGGCGTGGGAGATGGCTACACCTTC	CASNQGVGDGYTF	13	NA	few	TRBJ1-2	TRBV6-1
TGTGCCAGCAGCCGGGATTTGACCCCCTACGAGCAGTACTTC	CASSRDLTPYEQYF	14	NA	few	TRBJ2-7	TRBV7-9
TGTGCCAGCGGAATTGGAGGCACTGAAGCTTTCTTT	CASGIGGTEAFF	12	NA	few	TRBJ1-1	TRBV7-9
TGTGCCAGCATCTCTCTTTCAGATACGCAGTATTTT	CASISLSDTQYF	12	NA	many	TRBJ2-3	TRBV12-3/TRBV12-4
TGCAGCGTTGAATGGGGGTCTGAAGCTTTCTTT	CSVEWGSEAFF	11	NA	few	TRBJ1-1	TRBV29-1
TGTGCCAGTAGTCCACAGGGGACTTCCTCCTACGAGCAGTACTTC	CASSPQGTSSYEQYF	15	NA	NA	TRBJ2-7	TRBV19
TGCGCCAGCAGCTTGGAGTTTGGGACAGTGTACAATGAGCAGTTCTTC	CASSLEFGTVYNEQFF	16	TRBD1	many	TRBJ2-1	TRBV5-1
TGCGCCAGCAGCCAAGTCGCCGACAGGGTTACTGGCTACACCTTC	CASSQVADRVTGYTF	15	TRBD1	few	TRBJ1-2	TRBV4-1
TGTGCCACAGAAGACAGGGTGGGCACAGATACGCAGTATTTT	CATEDRVGTDTQYF	14	TRBD1	few	TRBJ2-3	TRBV24-1
TGTGCCAGCAGTACGGCCGGGCACGAGGCGTTTTTT	CASSTAGHEAFF	12	NA	few	TRBJ1-4	TRBV5-6
TGTGCCACCAGTGTCCCCGGTGGGGAGCAGTTCTTC	CATSVPGGEQFF	12	NA	few	TRBJ2-1	TRBV24-1
TGTGCCACCAGTGACGGGGTTAACACCGGGGAGCTGTTTTTT	CATSDGVNTGELFF	14	NA	many	TRBJ2-2	TRBV24-1
TGTGCCAGCAGTGAAGTGGGACAGAACACTGAAGCTTTCTTT	CASSEVGQNTEAFF	14	NA	NA	TRBJ1-1	TRBV2
TGTGCCAGCAGCTTAGGGGCCTGGGATGCTAATGAAAAACTGTTTTTT	CASSLGAWDANEKLFF	16	NA	NA	TRBJ1-4	TRBV7-9
TGCAGTGCTAGAGATGGGCAGGGGTCGCCAGATACGCAGTATTTT	CSARDGQGSPDTQYF	15	NA	NA	TRBJ2-3	TRBV20-1
TGTGCCAGCAGCTCAGGCGGGGGAGGCCCGCCGAGCTACGAGCAGTACTTC	CASSSGGGGPPSYEQYF	17	TRBD2	few	TRBJ2-7	TRBV7-2
TGTGCCACCCATCGTGAGGGCCCCACAGATACGCAGTATTTT	CATHREGPTDTQYF	14	NA	many	TRBJ2-3	TRBV25-1